One T cell receptor beta chain is described in this entry. The data originate from a study of memory CD4+ T cells and cytomegalovirus serostatus. Some clones are missing from TCRdb's copy, which holds only in-frame ones; the method was immunoSEQ multiplex PCR. The repertoire holds tens of thousands of clones, about 76% seen once, with approximately 4.5% in the top ten. Germline-derived CDR1 and CDR2 are SGHDN and FVKESK. V was pared by 1 base and J by 7 bases, with 2 bases of the junction left unmatched. The CDR3 is 13 residues long. Single viable CD3+CD4+CD8-CD45RO+ cells were sorted as the memory CD4+ T cells.

The material sequenced was memory CD4+ T cells from blood. The rearrangement uses TRBV14 and TRBJ2-7; 9 bases line up with TRBD2. This clonotype was sampled from an adult in good health and CMV-seropositive. CDR3 residues: CASSQARGGEQYF. CDR3 in DNA: TGTGCCAGCAGCCAAGCGCGGGGGGGGGAGCAGTACTTC.